These 18 T cell receptor beta chains originate from one sample sequenced in a study of T cell responses to AZD1222 COVID-19 vaccine. Assay used: immunoSEQ multiplex PCR; TCRdb lists only in-frame clones, some missing. The sample has 100,000 to 120,000 clones; approximately 90% are singletons. Here the sequenced sample was peripheral blood, taken on day 0 of AZD1222 vaccination. Source of these receptors: an adult in good health.

The V and J genes are TRBV2 and TRBJ1-2, with 7 bases aligning to TRBD1. This CDR3 has 13 residues. CDR1 is SNHLY and CDR2 is FYNNEI in the germline V gene. V lost 4 bases and J lost 4; bases outside the gene matches: 3. The CDR3 coding sequence is TGTGCCAGCAGTGGACAGGGCGGCTATGGCTACACCTTC. Residues: CASSGQGGYGYTF.

V usage is TRBV7-3 and J usage is TRBJ2-1; 8 bases line up with TRBD1. The ends lost 5 bases at V and 2 bases at J; junction bases unmatched: 2. This CDR3 is 14 amino acids long. The germline V gene encodes CDR1 SGHTA and CDR2 FQGTGA. The CDR3 DNA reads TGTGCCAGCAGCCCGGACAGGGCCTACAATGAGCAGTTCTTC. The encoded protein is CASSPDRAYNEQFF.

The chain's CDR3 is CASSPTGGGGYTF. Written as DNA, the CDR3 is TGTGCCAGCAGCCCGACCGGGGGAGGAGGCTACACCTTC. The chain joins TRBV3-1 (or the pseudogene TRBV3-2) to TRBJ1-2, with D perhaps matching TRBD1 (5 bases). Germline loops: CDR1 LGHDT, CDR2 YNNKEL (reference sequence). V was pared by 4 bases and J by 8 bases, with 14 bases between. The CDR3 consists of 13 residues.

This clone was observed a handful of times. The chain is built from TRBV7-9 and TRBJ1-2, with unresolved D. V was shortened by 1 base and J by 2 bases, with 5 bases between the two germline ends. CDR3 length equals 13 residues. Germline loops: CDR1 SEHNR, CDR2 FQNEAQ (reference sequence). CDR3 in amino acids: CASSLVGNYGYTF. The CDR3 region has the DNA TGTGCCAGCAGCTTAGTAGGGAACTATGGCTACACCTTC. The variable domain in full, with the rest retrieved from reference TRBV7-9 and TRBJ1-2, is DTGVSQNPRHKITKRGQNVTFRCDPISEHNRLYWYRQTLGQGPEFLTYFQNEAQLEKSRLLSDRFSAERPKGSFSTLEIQRTEQGDSAMYLCASSLVGNYGYTFGSGTRLTVV.

This chain connects TRBV19 to TRBJ1-5; TRBD1 matches 8 bases. The CDR3 has 15 amino acids. Trimming cost V 3 bases and J 6 bases; bases outside gene matches: 7. Germline loops: CDR1 LNHDA, CDR2 SQIVND (reference sequence). CDR3: CASSIQGAGIQPQHF. The CDR3 coding sequence is TGTGCCAGTAGTATCCAGGGGGCGGGAATTCAGCCCCAGCATTTT.

The chain uses TRBV4-2 and TRBJ1-2; tentative D call: TRBD1 (6 bases). Germline CDR1 is LGHNA and CDR2 is YNFKEQ. The V end lost 2 bases, the J end lost 4 bases, and 20 bases lay between the germline ends. The CDR3 has 17 amino acids. As DNA, the CDR3 is TGTGCCAGCAGCCAACCTCCGGACAGTGGTTTAAGCTATGGCTACACCTTC. Its protein product is CASSQPPDSGLSYGYTF.

The chain joins TRBV27 to TRBJ1-6, with 8 bases matching TRBD1. The CDR3 covers 14 residues. V shed 6 bases, J shed 10 bases, and the junction held 8 bases outside the gene matches. In germline, CDR1 is MNHEY, CDR2 SMNVEV (reference sequence). The CDR3 sequence is CASSLRQGQSPLHF. CDR3 nucleotide sequence: TGTGCCAGCAGCCTCCGACAGGGGCAATCACCCCTCCACTTT.

The J gene is TRBJ2-3, the V gene TRBV5-4; D is uncertain. Germline-derived CDR1 and CDR2 are SGHNT and YYREEE (reference sequence). Trimming took 1 base from V and 5 from J, leaving 20 bases between them. The length of the CDR3 is 17 residues. CDR3 sequence (DNA): TGTGCCAGCAGCTTGTTCCCCCCGGATTCGTCCAAAGATACGCAGTATTTT. This gives the protein CASSLFPPDSSKDTQYF.

V gene TRBV4-1 combines with J gene TRBJ1-1; 8 nucleotides match TRBD1. CDR1 is MGHRA and CDR2 is YSYEKL in the germline V gene. The CDR3 totals 16 residues. V lost 4 bases, J lost 0 bases, and 7 bases stayed unmatched. This chain's CDR3 is CASSPGQGTMNTEAFF. In DNA, the CDR3 is TGCGCCAGCAGCCCAGGACAGGGCACCATGAACACTGAAGCTTTCTTT.

The gene calls are TRBV7-9 and TRBJ1-1; 9 positions agree with TRBD1. V lost 5 bases and J lost 3; bases outside the gene matches: 7. The CDR3 has 15 amino acids. Germline CDR1 is SEHNR and CDR2 is FQNEAQ (reference sequence). In nucleotides, the CDR3 is TGTGCCAGCAGCGAACGGACAGGGGTCGACACTGAAGCTTTCTTT. Residues: CASSERTGVDTEAFF.

J is TRBJ1-1 and V is TRBV5-6; D gene uncertain. The CDR3 totals 13 residues. Germline CDR1 reads SGHDT; CDR2 reads YYEEEE. V lost 4 bases to trimming and J lost 4 bases, with 11 bases between them. The CDR3 sequence: CASSPIGSTEAFF. CDR3 nucleotide sequence: TGTGCCAGCAGCCCGATAGGGTCCACTGAAGCTTTCTTT.

This clone has only one observation. The chain has TRBV19 and TRBJ2-6; tentative D call: TRBD1 (6 bases). The V end was cut by 7 bases, the J end by 2 bases, with 18 bases between. There are 17 residues in the CDR3. Germline assignment: CDR1 LNHDA and CDR2 SQIVND (reference sequence). The CDR3 loop reads CASTRGTPGTGANVLTF. Written as DNA, the CDR3 is TGTGCCAGTACTAGGGGGACCCCGGGGACTGGGGCCAACGTCCTGACTTTC.

This sequence joins TRBV11-3 and TRBJ2-2, with TRBD1 identical over 12 bases. CDR1 and CDR2 (germline): SGHNT, YENEEA. The CDR3 spans 16 residues. The V gene end was trimmed by 5 bases and the J gene end by 7 bases; junction bases not matched to a gene: 8. The CDR3 region is CASSGSGTGGVGELFF. CDR3 bases: TGTGCCAGCAGCGGCTCGGGGACAGGGGGCGTCGGGGAGCTGTTTTTT.

J is TRBJ2-7 and V is TRBV11-2, with a tentative D call TRBD2 (6 bases). V was shortened by 1 base and J by 12 bases, with 16 bases between the two germline ends. Germline-derived CDR1 and CDR2 are SGHAT and FQNNGV. The CDR3 is made up of 13 amino acids. The CDR3 reads CASSLGPTGTPYF. The DNA of the CDR3 is TGTGCCAGCAGCTTAGGCCCGACCGGGACTCCGTACTTC.

V is TRBV9 and J is TRBJ2-2; 8 positions agree with TRBD2. J gave up 6 bases and V 0 bases, and 4 bases lay outside the gene matches. The CDR3 loop spans 15 amino acids. Germline lookup yields CDR1 SGDLS and CDR2 YYNGEE. Here the CDR3 DNA reads TGTGCCAGCAGCGTAGTGGATAGCGGGGCCGGGGAGCTGTTTTTT. It is translated as CASSVVDSGAGELFF.

The chain links TRBV3-1 (or the pseudogene TRBV3-2) to TRBJ1-2; D is undetermined. This CDR3 is 16 amino acids long. V was pared by 4 bases and J by 0 bases, with 15 bases between. Germline CDR1 and CDR2: LGHDT and YNNKEL (reference sequence). CDR3 region: CASSRRASQPNYGYTF. In nucleotides, the CDR3 is TGTGCCAGCAGCCGGAGGGCGTCCCAACCTAACTATGGCTACACCTTC.

V usage is TRBV6-9 and J usage is TRBJ2-7; 9 bases match TRBD1. The germline V gene has CDR1 MNHGY and CDR2 SVAAGI. Unmatched junction bases numbered 17, after V lost 11 bases and J lost 6 bases. This CDR3 spans 15 amino acids. CDR3 DNA: TGTGCCGGCGACGAACAGGGGGCATGGATCTGCGAGCAGTACTTC. This codes for CAGDEQGAWICEQYF.

Only a few counts were recorded for this clone. The chain recombines TRBV11-2 with TRBJ2-1, with 7 positions matching TRBD2. Germline lookup yields CDR1 SGHAT and CDR2 FQNNGV. The CDR3 runs to 16 residues. V was pared by 2 bases and J by 3 bases, with 7 bases of the junction left unmatched. DNA for the CDR3: TGTGCCAGCAGCTTAACCGGGGAGGGCCTCTACAATGAGCAGTTCTTC. Its protein product is CASSLTGEGLYNEQFF.